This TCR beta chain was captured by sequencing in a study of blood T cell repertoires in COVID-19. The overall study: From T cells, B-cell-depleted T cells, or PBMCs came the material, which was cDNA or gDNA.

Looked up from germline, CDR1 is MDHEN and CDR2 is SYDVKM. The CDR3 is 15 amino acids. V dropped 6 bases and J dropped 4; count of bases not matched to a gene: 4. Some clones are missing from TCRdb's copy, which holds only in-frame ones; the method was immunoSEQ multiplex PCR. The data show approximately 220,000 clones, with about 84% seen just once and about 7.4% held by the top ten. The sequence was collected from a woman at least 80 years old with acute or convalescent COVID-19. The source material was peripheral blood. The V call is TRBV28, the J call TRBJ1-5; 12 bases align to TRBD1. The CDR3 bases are TGTGCCAGCAGCTTGGGACAGGGGGCGAATCAGCCCCAGCATTTT. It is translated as CASSLGQGANQPQHF.